A selection of T cell receptor beta chains follows, all from one sample in a study of cytomegalovirus exposure and HLA in healthy donors. Sequencing was performed with immunoSEQ multiplex PCR; in TCRdb, only in-frame clones are kept and a portion is missing. Here the sample spans around 150,000 clones, around 83% being singletons. Sequencing was carried out using PBMCs. The receptors were sampled from a man younger than 30 in good health and CMV-seropositive. The CDR3 runs from the conserved cysteine through the conserved F or W. Each record gives: CDR3 protein, V gene, clone size. Size values are once, few and many counts, or a class for expanded clones, and some rows have none.

CDR3: CAIWDSKSGNTIYF
V: TRBV10-3
size: -

CDR3: CASSPGVFEAFF
V: TRBV7-9
size: -

CDR3: CASREGSSYEKLFF
V: TRBV6-5
size: -

CDR3: CASSAGSRPQHF
V: TRBV6-5
size: -

CDR3: CASSPVVYPQETQYF
V: TRBV5-1
size: -

CDR3: CASSGGLDNSPLHF
V: TRBV6-4
size: -

CDR3: CASRRGTVNTEAFF
V: TRBV14
size: -

CDR3: CASSPTLTHHHSGETQYF
V: TRBV18
size: few

CDR3: CASSEARVERGAKETQYF
V: TRBV2
size: -

CDR3: CASSHRDRGDYEQYF
V: TRBV4-3
size: -

CDR3: CASSTRYGETQYF
V: TRBV7-2
size: once

CDR3: CASSEYNRGGLEQYF
V: TRBV25-1
size: -

CDR3: CATSPPTSGGPNTGELFF
V: TRBV15
size: -

CDR3: CATSREKTETQYF
V: TRBV15
size: -

CDR3: CASSPLLAGGGYEQYF
V: TRBV18
size: -

CDR3: CASSLGGAVRNEQFF
V: TRBV5-4
size: -

CDR3: CASTLTGIGQPQHF
V: TRBV28
size: -

CDR3: CAWSVSGGGETQYF
V: TRBV30
size: -

CDR3: CASSLVWRGVTYEQYF
V: TRBV7-2
size: -

CDR3: CASSSAGAPHGYTF
V: TRBV6-5
size: -

CDR3: CASSLKLAPDTQYF
V: TRBV11-3
size: -

CDR3: CASSERQGSTDTQYF
V: TRBV6-4
size: -

CDR3: CAWSQGDNQPQHF
V: TRBV30
size: once

CDR3: CASSAGPSNEKLFF
V: TRBV6-1
size: -

CDR3: CASSESGGNYNEQFF
V: TRBV9
size: -

CDR3: CASSLDQGSMNTEAFF
V: TRBV5-6
size: -

CDR3: CASSPRFEFLYEQYF
V: TRBV9
size: -

CDR3: CASTKGGKGTEAFF
V: TRBV21-1
size: -

CDR3: CASNSGNTEAFF
V: TRBV6-5
size: -

CDR3: CASGWTSGGDLGETQYF
V: TRBV7-2
size: -

CDR3: CASSDVAGSTEAFF
V: TRBV6-4
size: -

CDR3: CATGQANYGYTF
V: TRBV2
size: -

CDR3: CASSSPDRGPPYGYTF
V: TRBV28
size: once

CDR3: CASRGTSGFTDTQYF
V: TRBV6-1
size: -

CDR3: CASSSYRGPGNTIYF
V: TRBV28
size: once

CDR3: CASDSTRRDNEQFF
V: TRBV7-9
size: -

CDR3: CASSTWTGPNYGYTF
V: TRBV11-2
size: -

CDR3: CASSQGLAGRDIQYF
V: TRBV5-1
size: once

CDR3: CASLRNTGELFF
V: TRBV25-1
size: -

CDR3: CASSQRGFGDHGYTF
V: TRBV4-3
size: -

CDR3: CASSPRDSYGYTF
V: TRBV18
size: -

CDR3: CASSLVRGAMEAFF
V: TRBV7-2
size: -

CDR3: CASSPGGTPGDTQYF
V: TRBV9
size: -

CDR3: CASGLVSGETQYF
V: TRBV12-5
size: -

CDR3: CASSQGPGGAKNIQYF
V: TRBV16
size: -

CDR3: CAISTGGTYEQYF
V: TRBV2
size: -

CDR3: CASSRAAGGTDTQYF
V: TRBV7-2
size: -

CDR3: CAGMDSLLGGYTF
V: TRBV2
size: few

CDR3: CASSPPGQGPLGYGYTF
V: TRBV19
size: -

CDR3: CASSRGSGNTIYF
V: TRBV6-5
size: -

CDR3: CASSPDRTYNEQFF
V: TRBV11-1
size: once

CDR3: CASSLTGGTEAFF
V: TRBV7-8
size: -

CDR3: CATTRQLDYGYTF
V: TRBV19
size: -

CDR3: CASSVQGAGDDEQFF
V: TRBV9
size: -

CDR3: CAISSDSTYEQYF
V: TRBV10-3
size: -